These 9 T cell receptor beta chains were all obtained from the same sample, sequenced in a study of blood T cell repertoires in COVID-19. Method: immunoSEQ multiplex PCR; TCRdb's copy keeps in-frame clones and lacks some. The repertoire includes 240,000 or so clones, approximately 80% of them detected once, and roughly 3.3% sits in the top ten. The sample comprised peripheral blood. The source of these receptors is a woman aged 18-29 years with acute or convalescent COVID-19.

The chain recombines TRBV6-1 with TRBJ1-1; D unclear. The ends were cut back, 2 bases at V and 0 bases at J, with 16 bases in the middle. CDR1 is MNHNS and CDR2 is SASEGT in the germline V gene. The CDR3 loop spans 17 amino acids. The CDR3, as DNA: TGTGCCAGCAGTGAAAGTGCTCTGACGGGGTTGAACACTGAAGCTTTCTTT. This encodes CASSESALTGLNTEAFF.

J is TRBJ2-3 and V is TRBV7-2; 8 nucleotides agree with TRBD1. The trim removed 5 bases at V and 4 bases at J, leaving 8 bases unmatched. This CDR3 has 15 residues. CDR1 SGHTA and CDR2 FQGNSA come from the germline V gene. The CDR3 loop is CASSQTTGAADTQYF. The CDR3 region has the DNA TGTGCCAGCAGCCAAACGACAGGGGCAGCAGATACGCAGTATTTT.

V and J are TRBV7-2 and TRBJ1-1; D remains ambiguous. The ends were cut back, 6 bases at V and 2 bases at J, with 4 bases in the middle. Germline V gene sequence: CDR1 SGHTA, CDR2 FQGNSA. The CDR3 totals 11 residues. The CDR3 nucleotides are TGTGCCAGCAGTATAAACACTGAAGCTTTCTTT. Protein product: CASSINTEAFF.

The J gene is TRBJ2-5, the V gene TRBV9, with 7 bases matching TRBD1. Germline CDR1 SGDLS, CDR2 YYNGEE. V was clipped by 0 bases and J by 5 bases; unmatched bases: 13. CDR3 length: 17 amino acids. CDR3 sequence reads: CASSVGLVRGPEETQYF. CDR3 DNA: TGTGCCAGCAGCGTAGGTCTCGTGAGGGGGCCGGAGGAGACCCAGTACTTC.

V is TRBV5-1 and J is TRBJ1-1, with no clear D. Trimming stripped 1 base from V and 5 bases from J, with 21 bases between. The CDR3 has 17 residues. Germline CDR1 and CDR2: SGHRS and YFSETQ. The CDR3 DNA sequence: TGCGCCAGCAGCTTGAATTTTATTCAGGAAATATGGACTGAAGCTTTCTTT. This encodes CASSLNFIQEIWTEAFF.

This clone was recorded only once. This chain joins TRBV2 and TRBJ1-2; D remains unclear. The CDR3 loop spans 13 amino acids. Germline-derived CDR1 and CDR2 are SNHLY and FYNNEI. Trimming pared 6 bases from V and 4 bases from J, leaving 12 bases between. CDR3 nucleotides: TGTGCCAGCAGCGAGACAATTACCTATGGCTACACCTTC. Protein product: CASSETITYGYTF. The full variable domain, rest sourced from reference TRBV2 and TRBJ1-2, is EPEVTQTPSHQVTQMGQEVILRCVPISNHLYFYWYRQILGQKVEFLVSFYNNEISEKSEIFDDQFSVERPDGSNFTLKIRSTKLEDSAMYFCASSETITYGYTFGSGTRLTVV.

This rearrangement joins TRBV7-9 to TRBJ2-3, with TRBD1 as a possible D gene (5 bases). Trimming took off 3 bases at V and 6 bases at J, with 13 bases between the two ends. This CDR3 is 14 amino acids long. Looked up from germline, CDR1 is SEHNR and CDR2 is FQNEAQ (reference sequence). CDR3 sequence (DNA): TGTGCCAGCAGCTTCCAGGGCAGGGCCGATACGCAGTATTTT. Its translation is CASSFQGRADTQYF.

The V and J genes are TRBV24-1 and TRBJ2-4, with 7 bases lining up with TRBD2. The trim removed 7 bases at V and 0 bases at J, leaving 8 bases unmatched. The CDR3 length is 16 residues. Looked up from germline, CDR1 is KGHDR and CDR2 is SFDVKD. The CDR3 spells CATRGRGEKAKNIQYF. In DNA, the CDR3 is TGTGCCACCAGGGGTCGGGGGGAAAAAGCCAAAAACATTCAGTACTTC.

This clone was seen a single time. This chain joins TRBV30 and TRBJ1-4; D unclear. Germline V CDR1 and CDR2: GTSNPN, SVGIG (reference sequence). The CDR3 has 14 residues. V was cut by 3 bases and J by 5 bases, with 13 bases left in between. The CDR3 sequence: CAWRLGSKNEKLFF. As DNA, the CDR3 is TGTGCCTGGAGATTGGGCAGCAAAAATGAAAAACTGTTTTTT.